This T cell receptor (beta chain) was captured in a study of T-cell memory formation after mild COVID-19. Study results and limitations: Clones that got smaller from day 15 to 85 had even CD4/CD8, while clones growing later tipped toward CD4+. Pre-infection memory held some responding clones, suggesting pre-existing cross-reactive T cells responded. Chiefly within CM and EM were the contracting CD4+ clones; CD8+ ones were within EMRA.

Germline V gives CDR1 SGHRS, CDR2 YFSETQ. The CDR3 loop spans 19 amino acids. With 1 base clipped from V and 1 base from J, the junction kept 10 bases outside the gene matches. As for this clonotype: The target antigen is unknown.

5'RACE with constant-segment primers built TCRalpha and TCRbeta cDNA libraries with UMIs. MiXCR was run by TCRdb on the 5' RACE reads, yielding one entry per CDR3 protein. The sample carries roughly 380,000 distinct CDR3 sequences, around 30% recorded once. V is TRBV5-1 and J is TRBJ1-3; TRBD1 aligns across 11 bases. The receptor was derived from an adult woman who had mild COVID-19 (a few samples of this study predate the infection). Cell type and time point are not known. Material for sequencing was PBMCs or a T cell subset sorted from them (not recorded which). The CDR3 protein is CASSLSGGQGAWSGNTIYF. The DNA of the CDR3 is TGCGCCAGCAGCTTGAGCGGCGGACAGGGGGCCTGGTCTGGAAACACCATATATTTT.